This TCR beta chain was found in a study of T cell responses to AZD1222 COVID-19 vaccine. Regarding this clone: Its antigen remains unidentified.

Sequenced by immunoSEQ multiplex PCR; TCRdb stores in-frame clones only, minus some. Of 90,000 or so clones in the sample, roughly 90% were seen once. Findings and caveats of the study: Donors in the cohort were predominantly white British and more often female, and clonal diversity was possibly underestimated. A reported finding is that nearly half of spike-specific TCRs target unmutated variant regions. Only a handful of AZD1222 recipients, roughly six in all, had baseline seropositivity. Recipients of two AZD1222 doses showed rising Spike-specific TCR breadth and depth.

This CDR3 is built from 16 residues. Per germline, CDR1 LGHNA and CDR2 YSLEER. Germline trimming cut 4 bases from V and 2 bases from J; bases unmatched to any gene: 10. Here the sequenced sample was peripheral blood, taken 28 days after the second AZD1222 dose. The V and J genes are TRBV4-3 and TRBJ2-7; TRBD2 matches at 8 bases. The TCR comes from an adult who received the AZD1222 COVID-19 vaccine. CDR3 sequence (DNA): TGCGCCAGCAGCCTCACGGCGGGGGGCGACCCCTACGAGCAGTACTTC. It specifies CASSLTAGGDPYEQYF.